One and the same sample provided the 6 T cell receptor beta chains below, sequenced in a study of control samples from healthy donors and cancer patients (dated by TCRdb to the early 2020s). Receptor libraries were prepared by the immunoSEQ multiplex PCR assay. Sourced from immuneACCESS, this table was stored by TCRdb with only in-frame sequences that have V and J called. A share of the clones is absent; for the studies checked, an unresolved V gene accounts for under half, and the remainder has no known explanation. This sample is represented by about 55,000 clones; approximately 95% of them were singletons. Of the sample, approximately 0.99% falls within the top ten clones. The sample comprised blood. The receptors shown here come from a woman younger than 35 in good health.

This clone showed up just once. The chain employs TRBV4-3 and TRBJ2-1; 8 bases align to TRBD2. The germline V gene has CDR1 LGHNA and CDR2 YSLEER. This CDR3 comprises 15 residues. Unmatched junction bases numbered 3, after V lost 2 bases and J lost 3 bases. CDR3 coding DNA: TGCGCCAGCAGCCAATCGGGGGGGATCTACAATGAGCAGTTCTTC. Its translation is CASSQSGGIYNEQFF.

J is TRBJ2-7 and V is TRBV7-2, with 7 nucleotides matching TRBD1. After removal of 5 bases from V and 0 bases from J, the junction contained 1 base not matched to a gene. CDR1 is SGHTA and CDR2 is FQGNSA in the germline V gene. The CDR3 runs 13 residues. The CDR3 loop reads CASSPGGSYEQYF. The CDR3 DNA sequence: TGTGCCAGCAGCCCAGGGGGCTCCTACGAGCAGTACTTC.

DNA for the CDR3: TGTGCCAGCTCAATTATAGCGGGGCAAGAGACCCAGTACTTC. This gives the protein CASSIIAGQETQYF. The rearrangement uses TRBV18 and TRBJ2-5; 8 bases are shared with TRBD2. In germline, CDR1 is KGHSH, CDR2 LQKENI. V was clipped by 5 bases and J by 2 bases; unmatched bases: 4. The CDR3 contains 14 residues.

This clone occurred once. The chain uses TRBV7-9 and TRBJ1-1; possible D gene TRBD1, 5 bases. Trimming left V 0 bases short and J 5 bases short, with 13 bases between. CDR3 size: 15 residues. CDR1 and CDR2 (germline): SEHNR, FQNEAQ (reference sequence). CDR3 DNA: TGTGCCAGCAGCTTAGCGGAAGCGTGGGGGACTGAAGCTTTCTTT. This sequence encodes CASSLAEAWGTEAFF.

Only a few counts were recorded for this clone. This chain connects TRBV7-2 to TRBJ1-1; D uncertain. Germline assignment: CDR1 SGHTA and CDR2 FQGNSA. The CDR3 runs 13 residues. Trimming shortened V by 0 bases and J by 2 bases, and 4 bases separated the two germline ends. CDR3 sequence reads: CASSLAINTEAFF. CDR3 bases: TGTGCCAGCAGCTTAGCGATCAACACTGAAGCTTTCTTT. The variable domain in full, completed from reference TRBV7-2 and TRBJ1-1, reads GAGVSQSPSNKVTEKGKDVELRCDPISGHTALYWYRQSLGQGLEFLIYFQGNSAPDKSGLPSDRFSAERTGGSVSTLTIQRTQQEDSAVYLCASSLAINTEAFFGQGTRLTVV.

The chain's CDR3 is CASSDTSGGTDTQYF. The CDR3 nucleotides read TGTGCCAGCAGTGACACTAGCGGTGGCACAGATACGCAGTATTTT. The chain recombines TRBV6-4 with TRBJ2-3; the match to TRBD2 covers 8 bases. Germline V lookup: CDR1 MRHNA, CDR2 SNTAGT. The J segment lost 1 base and the V segment lost 2 bases, leaving 2 bases of the junction unmatched. This CDR3 is 15 amino acids long.